This passage covers 24 T cell receptor beta chains from one sample sequenced in a study of blood T cells in healthy people across ages (dated by TCRdb to the mid-2010s). The method behind the library was 5' RACE. These reads were obtained on an Illumina HiSeq 2500. A second PCR of roughly 7 to 11 cycles was performed with a sample-barcoded 5' primer and a J-beta primer mix. Clones were called with MiXCR by TCRdb after fastp trimmed the public reads at Q25, and only in-frame beta chains were retained. A single entry per CDR3 protein holds the most common genes and DNA from its merged rows. Present in this sample are under 1 million distinct CDR3 sequences, under 45% of which were seen just once. Roughly a fifth of the sample lies in the top ten. Material: blood. The receptors here all came from a man aged 60 to 69 in good health.

Comments on this clonotype: The junction differs from germline at one of its ends, possibly a read error. V gene TRBV4-3 combines with J gene TRBJ1-4; no reliable D call. The CDR3 contains 14 residues. The V gene's germline CDR1 is LGHNA and CDR2 YSLEER. CDR3 amino acids: CASSPHTTNEKLFF. The CDR3 region has the DNA TGCGCCAGCAGCCCTCACACAACCAATGAAAAACTGTTTTTT.

V and J are TRBV4-1 and TRBJ2-5, with 12 bases identical to TRBD1. J lost 11 bases, V lost 0 bases, and 13 bases had no gene match. Germline V gene lookup returns CDR1 MGHRA and CDR2 YSYEKL. The CDR3 is 17 residues long. CDR3 amino acids: CASSQEGIGTGGNEQYF. CDR3 coding DNA: TGCGCCAGCAGCCAAGAGGGTATAGGGACAGGGGGCAATGAGCAGTACTTC.

Here the CDR3 DNA reads TGCAGCGTTGACGGGCGGTGGGGGCGGAATGAGCAGTACTTC. It encodes CSVDGRWGRNEQYF. V usage is TRBV29-1 and J usage is TRBJ2-1, with a possible D match to TRBD1 (6 bases). The J call may be wrong; the DNA end is better matched by TRBJ2-7. The CDR3 consists of 14 residues. The germline gives CDR1 SQVTM, CDR2 ANQGSEA.

The rearrangement links TRBV2 to TRBJ2-1; D is unclear. Germline CDR1 SNHLY, CDR2 FYNNEI. CDR3 length: 14 amino acids. The V end lost 6 bases, the J end lost 1 base, and 10 bases lay between the germline ends. CDR3 DNA sequence: TGTGCCAGCAGAGACGGTTATTCCTACAATGAGCAGTTCTTC. Its protein product is CASRDGYSYNEQFF. The entire variable domain, with the rest obtained from reference TRBV2 and TRBJ2-1, is as follows: EPEVTQTPSHQVTQMGQEVILRCVPISNHLYFYWYRQILGQKVEFLVSFYNNEISEKSEIFDDQFSVERPDGSNFTLKIRSTKLEDSAMYFCASRDGYSYNEQFFGPGTRLTVL.

The rearrangement uses TRBV15 and TRBJ1-2; D perhaps matches TRBD1 (5 bases). Trimming cost V 0 bases and J 0 bases, with 11 bases left between them. CDR3 length: 16 residues. Germline V gene lookup returns CDR1 LNHNV and CDR2 YYDKDF (reference sequence). CDR3 DNA: TGTGCCACCAGCAGAGATCAAGGGGTGTCTAACTATGGCTACACCTTC. It codes for CATSRDQGVSNYGYTF.

This clonotype was found a few times. V gene TRBV11-3 combines with J gene TRBJ2-7, with D unclear. Germline CDR1 reads SGHNT; CDR2 reads YENEEA. Trimming took off 2 bases at V and 7 bases at J, with 12 bases between the two ends. The CDR3 consists of 13 residues. CDR3 nucleotide sequence: TGTGCCAGCAGCTTATTTTCTTCGGTTGAGCAGTACTTC. It codes for CASSLFSSVEQYF.

This clonotype was observed a handful of times. V and J are TRBV4-3 and TRBJ2-2; D uncertain. Trimming shortened V by 2 bases and J by 2 bases, and 6 bases separated the two germline ends. This CDR3 contains 14 residues. Germline V gives CDR1 LGHNA, CDR2 YSLEER. The CDR3 nucleotides read TGCGCCAGCAGCCAAAACACCAACACCGGGGAGCTGTTTTTT. As protein: CASSQNTNTGELFF.

This rearrangement joins TRBV7-2 to TRBJ1-6, with 8 bases that match TRBD1. This CDR3 has 15 residues. The germline V gene has CDR1 SGHTA and CDR2 FQGNSA. Unmatched junction bases numbered 4, after V lost 0 bases and J lost 9 bases. In DNA form, the CDR3 reads TGTGCCAGCAGCTTAGCCCAGGGGGCAGGTTCACCCCTCCACTTT. Encoded protein: CASSLAQGAGSPLHF.

In this sample, this clonotype turned up many times. V and J are TRBV20-1 and TRBJ2-1, with D possibly being TRBD1 (6 bases). Trimming cost V 3 bases and J 0 bases, with 15 bases left between them. Germline CDR1 reads DFQATT; CDR2 reads SNEGSKA (reference sequence). This CDR3 has 16 amino acids. CDR3 in DNA: TGCAGTGCTAGGGAGCCTACAGGGAGCTCCTACAATGAGCAGTTCTTC. Its translation: CSAREPTGSSYNEQFF.

The chain is built from TRBV12-3 or TRBV12-4 and TRBJ1-5; D remains unclear. The germline V and J ends were trimmed by 1 base and 2 bases, with 12 bases remaining between them. CDR3 length: 16 amino acids. CDR3 nucleotide sequence: TGTGCCAGCAGTTTAGACAGTACCCGGGGCAATCAGCCCCAGCATTTT. Amino acid sequence: CASSLDSTRGNQPQHF.

This chain uses TRBV7-2 with TRBJ2-7; D uncertain. CDR3 length equals 11 residues. Germline CDR1 SGHTA, CDR2 FQGNSA. The V gene lost 5 bases and the J gene lost 9 bases, with 11 bases spanning the gap. The CDR3 DNA is TGTGCCAGCAGCCCCGACTTGGTGCAGTACTTC. It translates to CASSPDLVQYF.

The chain is built from TRBV4-1 and TRBJ2-1; TRBD2 matches at 9 bases. CDR3 length: 16 residues. Per the germline V gene, CDR1 is MGHRA and CDR2 is YSYEKL. The V gene end was trimmed by 0 bases and the J gene end by 3 bases; junction bases not matched to a gene: 3. CDR3 in DNA: TGCGCCAGCAGCCAAGATTGGCGGGGGGGCTACAATGAGCAGTTCTTC. It specifies CASSQDWRGGYNEQFF.

This clonotype was detected a few times. This chain connects TRBV5-1 to TRBJ1-6; D gene uncertain. Germline V gene data show CDR1 as SGHRS and CDR2 as YFSETQ. V lost 1 base to trimming and J lost 12 bases, with 8 bases between them. The CDR3 runs to 12 residues. The CDR3 nucleotides are TGCGCCAGCAGCTTGCAGGAGGGACCCCTCCACTTT. Translated, it gives CASSLQEGPLHF.

The genes are TRBV24-1 and TRBJ2-3; D ambiguous. The length of the CDR3 is 13 residues. The V end lost 2 bases, the J end lost 4 bases, and 6 bases lay between the germline ends. Germline V gives CDR1 KGHDR, CDR2 SFDVKD. The CDR3 nucleotides are TGTGCCACCAGTGATTCTCGGGCAGATACGCAGTATTTT. Amino acids: CATSDSRADTQYF.

The chain employs TRBV6-2 or TRBV6-3 and TRBJ2-1, with 7 bases aligning to TRBD1. This CDR3 comprises 17 residues. The V gene end was trimmed by 6 bases and the J gene end by 4 bases; junction bases not matched to a gene: 15. Germline V gives CDR1 MNHEY, CDR2 SVGEGT. Written as DNA, the CDR3 is TGTGCCAGCAGCCTCTTAGGTTTGACAGGGCAATACAATGAGCAGTTCTTC. Translation: CASSLLGLTGQYNEQFF.

This clonotype occurred many times. The rearrangement links TRBV4-1 to TRBJ2-5; D might be TRBD1 (5 bases). CDR1 is MGHRA, CDR2 YSYEKL, per germline. The CDR3 has 16 amino acids. V was shortened by 0 bases and J by 1 base, with 12 bases between the two germline ends. This CDR3 reads CASSQEIGAAQETQYF. The CDR3 nucleotides read TGCGCCAGCAGCCAAGAGATTGGGGCAGCCCAAGAGACCCAGTACTTC.

There are many counts of this clonotype. The chain couples TRBV6-1 to TRBJ2-7, with D tentatively TRBD1 or TRBD2 (6 bases each). Germline CDR1 and CDR2: MNHNS and SASEGT. With 6 bases removed from V and 0 bases from J, the gap between germline ends came to 21 bases. This CDR3 is built from 17 residues. The CDR3 DNA reads TGTGCCAGCAGCAAAAACTCCCCCGGGGGCGGCTCCTACGAGCAGTACTTC. Translated: CASSKNSPGGGSYEQYF.

The chain links TRBV27 to TRBJ1-2; 9 bases line up with TRBD1. V was clipped by 5 bases and J by 7 bases; unmatched bases: 14. Germline values: CDR1 MNHEY, CDR2 SMNVEV (reference sequence). This CDR3 spans 16 amino acids. The CDR3 loop reads CASSAGQGTDFGGYTF. The DNA of the CDR3 is TGTGCCAGCAGTGCCGGACAGGGGACGGATTTCGGTGGCTACACCTTC.

The rearrangement joins TRBV7-9 to TRBJ2-7; 9 bases line up with TRBD2. The CDR3 sequence is 15 residues long. V trimming: 5 bases; J trimming: 6 bases; junction bases outside the gene matches: 11. The germline gives CDR1 SEHNR, CDR2 FQNEAQ (reference sequence). The DNA for the CDR3 is TGTGCCAGCAGCACGGGGAGCGGGGGGTTCCGCGAGCAGTACTTC. It yields the protein CASSTGSGGFREQYF.

The rearrangement uses TRBV6-2 or TRBV6-3 and TRBJ2-4; a possible D gene is TRBD2 (6 bases). In germline, CDR1 is MNHEY, CDR2 SVGEGT. Trimming removed 4 bases at V and 13 bases at J, with 11 bases between. The CDR3 covers 11 residues. The CDR3 loop reads CASSSPGEQYF. Written as DNA, the CDR3 is TGTGCCAGCAGTTCCCCGGGGGAGCAGTACTTC.

This chain links TRBV21-1 with TRBJ2-7; the D segment call TRBD1 is taken from the table without a DNA check. TRBV21-1 is shown as a pseudogene. CDR3 length: 15 amino acids. The CDR3 DNA is TGTGCCAGCAGCAAAGACCCAGGGCAGGCCTACGAGCAGTACTTC. Protein product: CASSKDPGQAYEQYF.

This chain uses TRBV20-1 with TRBJ1-2, with D perhaps TRBD1 (5 bases). This CDR3 is 13 amino acids long. Germline lookup yields CDR1 DFQATT and CDR2 SNEGSKA (reference sequence). V was shortened by 5 bases and J by 6 bases, with 16 bases between the two germline ends. CDR3: CSARGTSADGYTF. In DNA, the CDR3 is TGCAGTGCTCGGGGGACTTCGGCGGATGGCTACACCTTC.

This clonotype was counted many times. The genes are TRBV29-1 and TRBJ1-2, with D hard to call. Germline loops: CDR1 SQVTM, CDR2 ANQGSEA. The germline V and J ends were trimmed by 0 bases and 8 bases, with 10 bases remaining between them. The CDR3 contains 12 residues. The CDR3: CSVEDMGRGYTF. CDR3 DNA sequence: TGCAGCGTTGAAGACATGGGGAGAGGCTACACCTTC. The full variable domain, rest sourced from reference TRBV29-1 and TRBJ1-2, is SAVISQKPSRDICQRGTSLTIQCQVDSQVTMMFWYRQQPGQSLTLIATANQGSEATYESGFVIDKFPISRPNLTFSTLTVSNMSPEDSSIYLCSVEDMGRGYTFGSGTRLTVV.

About this clonotype: Since a much larger clone is just one base distant, this may be a read error. The chain carries TRBV3-1 and TRBJ2-3, with D possibly matching TRBD2 (5 bases). This CDR3 is built from 14 residues. Looked up from germline, CDR1 is LGHDT and CDR2 is YNNKEL (reference sequence). The CDR3 DNA is TGTGCCAGCAGTCTAGCATCCGGCACAGTTACGCAGTATTTT. Protein: CASSLASGTVTQYF.